Each of the 12 T cell receptor beta chains below was sequenced from the same sample in a study of CD8+CD57+ T cells in acquired aplastic anemia. The template used for profiling TCR beta VDJ and CDR3 was genomic DNA. Using its own MiXCR run on the reads, TCRdb lists one record per CDR3 protein. The profile shows about 40,000 distinct CDR3 sequences, roughly two thirds of them singletons. Patients included in sequencing had previously demonstrated CD8+CD57+ cell expansion by flow cytometry. The sample consisted of sorted CD4+, CD8+, or CD8+CD57+ T cells (not recorded which) from PBMCs. The source is a human donor with aplastic anemia.

In this sample, this clonotype turned up a few times. V and J are TRBV12-3 or TRBV12-4 and TRBJ1-3; 7 nucleotides align to TRBD1. Trimming removed 3 bases from V and 0 bases from J; junction bases left unmatched: 5. The CDR3 runs to 16 residues. The CDR3 loop reads CASSLDTGDSGNTIYF. For the CDR3, the DNA is TGTGCCAGCAGTTTGGATACAGGGGACTCTGGAAACACCATATATTTT.

The chain has TRBV15 and TRBJ2-7; the D gene is possibly TRBD2 (5 bases). This CDR3 spans 14 amino acids. Trimming pared 4 bases from V and 1 base from J, leaving 11 bases between. The germline CDR1 and CDR2 sequences are LNHNV and YYDKDF (reference sequence). This chain's CDR3 is CATSIGDTSYEQYF. In nucleotides, the CDR3 is TGTGCCACCAGCATCGGGGATACTTCCTACGAGCAGTACTTC.

This chain joins TRBV7-9 and TRBJ1-1, with a possible D match to TRBD1 (5 bases). The CDR3 contains 13 residues. V was pared by 3 bases and J by 5 bases, with 10 bases between. CDR1 is SEHNR, CDR2 FQNEAQ, per germline (reference sequence). The CDR3 DNA follows: TGTGCCAGCAGCTTTGGGGGGTCGACTGAAGCTTTCTTT. It translates to CASSFGGSTEAFF.

The gene calls are TRBV19 and TRBJ1-2, with D maybe TRBD1 (5 bases). The germline V and J ends were trimmed by 6 bases and 2 bases, with 7 bases remaining between them. CDR1 is LNHDA and CDR2 is SQIVND in the germline V gene (reference sequence). This CDR3 contains 12 residues. DNA for the CDR3: TGTGCCAGTAGAAAGGGGAACTATGGCTACACCTTC. Translated, it gives CASRKGNYGYTF.

The V gene is TRBV6-1, the J gene TRBJ1-1, with TRBD1 matching over 7 bases. CDR1 and CDR2 from the germline V gene are MNHNS and SASEGT. J gave up 7 bases and V 7 bases, and 12 bases lay outside the gene matches. The CDR3 contains 14 residues. The CDR3 nucleotides are TGTGCCAGCAATCAAGGGGGCCCCCTTGGTGAAGCTTTCTTT. This gives the protein CASNQGGPLGEAFF.

Ten or more counts support this clonotype. The J gene is TRBJ1-4, the V gene TRBV7-9; a possible D gene is TRBD1 (6 bases). The CDR3 runs to 15 residues. Looked up from germline, CDR1 is SEHNR and CDR2 is FQNEAQ (reference sequence). Trimming cost V 5 bases and J 5 bases, with 15 bases left between them. The CDR3 here is CASSAQGRGNEKLFF. The CDR3 bases are TGTGCCAGCAGCGCCCAGGGGCGAGGGAATGAAAAACTGTTTTTT.

The chain links TRBV20-1 to TRBJ2-7, with 9 nucleotides matching TRBD1. The CDR3 is made up of 15 amino acids. Trimming took 2 bases from V and 4 from J; bases not matched to a gene: 9. Looked up from germline, CDR1 is DFQATT and CDR2 is SNEGSKA (reference sequence). CDR3 nucleotides: TGCAGTGCTAGAATCCCGGGACAGGGAGGATACGAGCAGTACTTC. Translation gives CSARIPGQGGYEQYF.

The rearrangement links TRBV20-1 to TRBJ2-3, with D possibly TRBD2 on 5 matching bases. The CDR3 sequence is 13 residues long. Trimming shortened V by 6 bases and J by 1 base, and 11 bases separated the two germline ends. Germline lookup yields CDR1 DFQATT and CDR2 SNEGSKA (reference sequence). The CDR3 DNA is TGCAGTGCGAAGTTGGGAGGCACAGATACGCAGTATTTT. Translating gives CSAKLGGTDTQYF.

The chain joins TRBV20-1 to TRBJ1-1; 8 nucleotides align to TRBD1. With V trimmed by 3 bases and J by 1 base, 4 bases remained unmatched. Per the germline V gene, CDR1 is DFQATT and CDR2 is SNEGSKA (reference sequence). The CDR3 contains 14 residues. CDR3 residues: CSARSGTGNTEAFF. CDR3 DNA sequence: TGCAGTGCTAGGTCCGGGACAGGGAACACTGAAGCTTTCTTT.

Only one count was recorded for this clonotype. The chain joins TRBV2 to TRBJ1-1, with D unresolved. This CDR3 has 12 amino acids. Trimming shortened V by 6 bases and J by 5 bases, and 10 bases separated the two germline ends. Germline CDR1 is SNHLY and CDR2 is FYNNEI. In DNA, the CDR3 is TGTGCCAGCAGGAAGGGAGGGACTGAAGCTTTCTTT. This gives the protein CASRKGGTEAFF.

A few counts support this clonotype. V and J are TRBV12-5 and TRBJ2-7, with a tentative D call TRBD1 (5 bases). V gave up 2 bases and J gave up 5 bases, with 19 bases separating them. The CDR3 consists of 16 residues. The germline V gene has CDR1 LGHNT and CDR2 FRNRAP. CDR3 nucleotide sequence: TGTGCTAGTGGTTTGCCCCAAGGGCAGGGATTCCACGAGCAGTACTTC. The encoded protein is CASGLPQGQGFHEQYF.

The chain is built from TRBV19 and TRBJ1-2; D is undetermined. The CDR3 sequence is 14 residues long. The V and J ends lost 6 bases and 3 bases respectively, with 14 bases between them. Per germline, CDR1 LNHDA and CDR2 SQIVND (reference sequence). The CDR3 protein is CASRAWDLDYGYTF. The CDR3, as DNA: TGTGCCAGTAGAGCCTGGGATCTGGACTATGGCTACACCTTC.